The present TCR beta chain was sequenced within a study of blood T cell repertoires in COVID-19. Authors' data handling: Amplification with reference gene primers provided the estimates of nucleated cell counts. Profiled with immunoSEQ multiplex PCR; TCRdb holds only in-frame clones, not every one. V and J calls and clone size are as listed in that table; D and trimming were resolved from the DNA. The sample carries around 98,000 clones, roughly 80% recorded once. This CDR3 has 15 amino acids. Germline loops: CDR1 SGHAT, CDR2 FQDESV (reference sequence). The V end was cut by 5 bases, the J end by 4 bases, with 17 bases between.

What was sequenced was peripheral blood. The rearrangement uses TRBV11-1 and TRBJ2-5; maybe TRBD1 (5 bases). The TCR comes from a woman aged 55 to 70 with acute or convalescent COVID-19. CDR3: CASSPPGHQIETQYF. The CDR3 coding sequence is TGTGCCAGCAGCCCCCCCGGACACCAAATAGAGACCCAGTACTTC. Full variable domain (remainder filled in from reference TRBV11-1 and TRBJ2-5): EAEVAQSPRYKITEKSQAVAFWCDPISGHATLYWYRQILGQGPELLVQFQDESVVDDSQLPKDRFSAERLKGVDSTLKIQPAELGDSAMYLCASSPPGHQIETQYFGPGTRLLVL.